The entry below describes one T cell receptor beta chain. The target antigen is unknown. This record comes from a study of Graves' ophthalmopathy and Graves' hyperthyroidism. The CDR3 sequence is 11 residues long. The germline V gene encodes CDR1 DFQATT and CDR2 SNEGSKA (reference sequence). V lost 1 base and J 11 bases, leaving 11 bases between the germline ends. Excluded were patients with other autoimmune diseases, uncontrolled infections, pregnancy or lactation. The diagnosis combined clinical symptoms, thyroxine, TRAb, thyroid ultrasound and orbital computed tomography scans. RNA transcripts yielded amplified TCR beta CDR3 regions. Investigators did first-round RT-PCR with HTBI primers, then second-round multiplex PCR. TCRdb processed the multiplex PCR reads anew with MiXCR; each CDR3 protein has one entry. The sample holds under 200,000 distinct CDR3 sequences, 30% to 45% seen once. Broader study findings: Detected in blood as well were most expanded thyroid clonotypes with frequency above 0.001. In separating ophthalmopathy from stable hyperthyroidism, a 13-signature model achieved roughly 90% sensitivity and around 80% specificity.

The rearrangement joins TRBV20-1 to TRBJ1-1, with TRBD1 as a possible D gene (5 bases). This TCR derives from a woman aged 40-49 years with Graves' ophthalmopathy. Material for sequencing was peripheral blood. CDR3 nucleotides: TGCAGTGCTAGAGGGGGCGGGCCCGCTTTCTTT. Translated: CSARGGGPAFF.